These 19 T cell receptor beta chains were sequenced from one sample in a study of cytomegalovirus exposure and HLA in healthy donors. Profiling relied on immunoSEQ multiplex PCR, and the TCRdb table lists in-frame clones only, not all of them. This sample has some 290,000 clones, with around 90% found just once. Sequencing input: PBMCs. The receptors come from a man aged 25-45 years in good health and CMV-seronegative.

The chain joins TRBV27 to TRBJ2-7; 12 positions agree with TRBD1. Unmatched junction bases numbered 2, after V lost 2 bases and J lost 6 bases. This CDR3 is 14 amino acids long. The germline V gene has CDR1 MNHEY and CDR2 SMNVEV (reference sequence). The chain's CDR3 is CASSLGTGGFEQYF. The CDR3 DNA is TGTGCCAGCAGTTTAGGGACAGGGGGCTTCGAGCAGTACTTC.

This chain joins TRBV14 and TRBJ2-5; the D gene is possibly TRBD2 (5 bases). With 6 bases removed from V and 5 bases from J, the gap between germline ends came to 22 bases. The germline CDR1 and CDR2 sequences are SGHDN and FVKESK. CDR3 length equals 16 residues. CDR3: CASSLEQASSRETQYF. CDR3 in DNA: TGTGCCAGCAGTCTCGAGCAGGCTAGCTCTCGGGAGACCCAGTACTTC.

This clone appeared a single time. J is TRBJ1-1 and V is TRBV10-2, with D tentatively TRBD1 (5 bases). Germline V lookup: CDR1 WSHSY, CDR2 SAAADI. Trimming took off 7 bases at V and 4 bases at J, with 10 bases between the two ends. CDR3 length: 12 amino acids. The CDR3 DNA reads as TGCGCCAGCAAAGCAGGGCTCACTGAAGCTTTCTTT. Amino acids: CASKAGLTEAFF.

In nucleotides, the CDR3 is TGTGCCAGTAGTTACACGCACCAGAGCAATCAGCCCCAGCATTTT. Translation gives CASSYTHQSNQPQHF. The rearrangement joins TRBV19 to TRBJ1-5; D remains ambiguous. V was shortened by 5 bases and J by 1 base, with 12 bases between the two germline ends. The CDR3 runs 15 residues. In germline, CDR1 is LNHDA, CDR2 SQIVND (reference sequence).

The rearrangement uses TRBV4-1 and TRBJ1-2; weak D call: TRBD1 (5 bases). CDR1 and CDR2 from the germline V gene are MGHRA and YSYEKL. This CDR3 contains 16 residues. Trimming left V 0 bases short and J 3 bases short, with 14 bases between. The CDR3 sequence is CASSQEKVQGYYGYTF. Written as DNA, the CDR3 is TGCGCCAGCAGCCAAGAAAAAGTCCAGGGCTACTATGGCTACACCTTC.

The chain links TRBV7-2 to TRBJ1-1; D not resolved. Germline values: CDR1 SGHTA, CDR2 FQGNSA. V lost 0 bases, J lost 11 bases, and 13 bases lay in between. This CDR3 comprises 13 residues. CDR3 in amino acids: CASSLALGGEAFF. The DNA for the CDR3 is TGTGCCAGCAGCTTAGCTTTGGGAGGTGAGGCTTTCTTT.

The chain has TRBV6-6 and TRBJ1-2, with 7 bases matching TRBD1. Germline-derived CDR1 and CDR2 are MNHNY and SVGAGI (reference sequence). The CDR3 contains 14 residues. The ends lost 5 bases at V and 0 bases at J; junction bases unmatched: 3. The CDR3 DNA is TGTGCCAGCAGTAGGGACAGCCCTAACTATGGCTACACCTTC. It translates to CASSRDSPNYGYTF.

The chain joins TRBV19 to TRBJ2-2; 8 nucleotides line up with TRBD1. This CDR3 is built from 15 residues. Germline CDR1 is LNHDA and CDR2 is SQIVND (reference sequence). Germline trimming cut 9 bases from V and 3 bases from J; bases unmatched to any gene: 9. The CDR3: CASKSQGADTGELFF. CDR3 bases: TGTGCCAGCAAGTCCCAGGGGGCCGACACCGGGGAGCTGTTTTTT.

The CDR3 DNA follows: TGCGCCAGCAGCGGGACAGGGGGCTCCCTCTCCTACGAGCAGTACTTC. It encodes CASSGTGGSLSYEQYF. The rearrangement links TRBV5-1 to TRBJ2-7, with TRBD1 identical over 12 bases. V gave up 4 bases and J gave up 0 bases; unmatched junction bases: 5. The CDR3 runs 16 residues. Germline CDR1 reads SGHRS; CDR2 reads YFSETQ.

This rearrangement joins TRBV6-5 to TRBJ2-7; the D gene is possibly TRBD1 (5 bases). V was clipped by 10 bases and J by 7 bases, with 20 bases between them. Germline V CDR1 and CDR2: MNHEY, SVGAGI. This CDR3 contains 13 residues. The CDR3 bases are TGTGCCACCGAAGGGGATCGAACAAGGGAGCAGTACTTC. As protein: CATEGDRTREQYF.

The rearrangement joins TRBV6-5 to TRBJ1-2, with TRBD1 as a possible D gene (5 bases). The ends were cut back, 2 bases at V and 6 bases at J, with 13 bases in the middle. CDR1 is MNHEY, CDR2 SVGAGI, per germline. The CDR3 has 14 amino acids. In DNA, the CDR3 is TGTGCCAGCAGTTACGGCGGGGGGTCCCATGGCTACACCTTC. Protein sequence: CASSYGGGSHGYTF.

The CDR3 here is CASSLRDTNNSPLHF. For the CDR3, the DNA is TGTGCCAGCAGCTTAAGGGACACCAATAATTCACCCCTCCACTTT. The chain joins TRBV7-2 to TRBJ1-6; a weak D match, TRBD1 (6 bases). Between the trimmed V and J ends, which lost 2 bases and 5 bases, there was a span of 10 bases. The CDR3 is 15 residues long. Per the germline V gene, CDR1 is SGHTA and CDR2 is FQGNSA.

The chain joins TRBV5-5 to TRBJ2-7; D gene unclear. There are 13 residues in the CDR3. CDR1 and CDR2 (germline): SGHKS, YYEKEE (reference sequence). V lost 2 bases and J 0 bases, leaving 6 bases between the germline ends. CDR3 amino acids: CASSLTYSYEQYF. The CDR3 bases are TGTGCCAGCAGCTTAACATACTCCTACGAGCAGTACTTC.

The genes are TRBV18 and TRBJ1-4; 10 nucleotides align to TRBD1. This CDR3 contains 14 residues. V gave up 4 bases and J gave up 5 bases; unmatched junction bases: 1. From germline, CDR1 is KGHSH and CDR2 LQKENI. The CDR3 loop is CASSRGQGNEKLFF. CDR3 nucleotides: TGTGCCAGCTCACGGGGACAGGGGAATGAAAAACTGTTTTTT.

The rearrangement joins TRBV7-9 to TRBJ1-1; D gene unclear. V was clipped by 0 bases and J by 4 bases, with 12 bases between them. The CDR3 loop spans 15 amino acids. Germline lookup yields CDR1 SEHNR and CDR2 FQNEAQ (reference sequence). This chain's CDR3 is CASSLAAGLGTEAFF. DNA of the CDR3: TGTGCCAGCAGCTTAGCGGCCGGGTTGGGCACTGAAGCTTTCTTT.

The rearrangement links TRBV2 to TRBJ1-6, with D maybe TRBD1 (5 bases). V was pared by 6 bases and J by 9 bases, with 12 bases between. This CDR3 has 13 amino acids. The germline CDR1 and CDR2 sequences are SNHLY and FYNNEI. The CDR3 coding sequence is TGTGCCAGCAGGGGGGAGGGAATTTCACCCCTCCACTTT. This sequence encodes CASRGEGISPLHF.

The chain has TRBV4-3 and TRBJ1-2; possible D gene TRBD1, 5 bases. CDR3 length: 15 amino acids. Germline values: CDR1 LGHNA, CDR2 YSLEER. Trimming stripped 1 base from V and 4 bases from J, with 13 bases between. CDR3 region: CASSQGSPGPYGYTF. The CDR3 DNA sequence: TGCGCCAGCAGCCAAGGGTCCCCAGGGCCCTATGGCTACACCTTC.

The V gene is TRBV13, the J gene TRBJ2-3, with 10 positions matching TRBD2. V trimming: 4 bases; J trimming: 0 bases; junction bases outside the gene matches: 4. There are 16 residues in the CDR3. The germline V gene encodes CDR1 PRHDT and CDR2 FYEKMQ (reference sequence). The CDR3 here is CASSSSGGTSTDTQYF. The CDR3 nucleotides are TGTGCCAGCAGCTCTAGCGGGGGAACTAGCACAGATACGCAGTATTTT.

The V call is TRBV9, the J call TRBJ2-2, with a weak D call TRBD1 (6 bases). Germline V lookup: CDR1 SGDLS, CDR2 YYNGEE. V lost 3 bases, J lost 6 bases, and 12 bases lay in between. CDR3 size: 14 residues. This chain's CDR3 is CASSDTGLAGELFF. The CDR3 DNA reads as TGTGCCAGCAGCGACACAGGGTTGGCCGGGGAGCTGTTTTTT.